The 30 T cell receptor beta chains in this list originate from one sample, sequenced in a study of identical twins. TCRdb used MiXCR to reprocess the 5' RACE reads, holding one entry per CDR3 protein. Of 230,000 or so distinct CDR3 sequences in the sample, roughly 8.7% were seen once. These data were also filed under a second study, of yellow fever vaccine responses in identical twins.

What was sequenced was CD8+ T cells sorted from blood. The source of these receptors is a woman between 18 and 29 years old in good health.

The chain joins TRBV20-1 to TRBJ2-1, with 7 positions matching TRBD2. The CDR3 consists of 17 residues. Germline trimming cut 0 bases from V and 5 bases from J; bases unmatched to any gene: 13. Germline V gives CDR1 DFQATT, CDR2 SNEGSKA (reference sequence). In DNA form, the CDR3 reads TGCAGTGCTAGAGATCTTACGGGCCTAGCGGAAAACAATGAGCAGTTCTTC. Its translation: CSARDLTGLAENNEQFF.

This chain links TRBV29-1 with TRBJ2-1; perhaps D is TRBD1 or TRBD2 (5 bases each). The ends were cut back, 1 base at V and 0 bases at J, with 13 bases in the middle. Germline values: CDR1 SQVTM, CDR2 ANQGSEA. The CDR3 is 16 residues long. The CDR3 loop is CSVEGFGASSYNEQFF. The CDR3 coding sequence is TGCAGCGTTGAAGGGTTCGGGGCTAGCTCCTACAATGAGCAGTTCTTC.

There are a few counts of this clonotype. The chain combines TRBV7-9 with TRBJ2-7, with a possible D match to TRBD1 (5 bases). Looked up from germline, CDR1 is SEHNR and CDR2 is FQNEAQ (reference sequence). The V and J ends lost 5 bases and 2 bases respectively, with 16 bases between them. The CDR3 has 15 amino acids. CDR3 nucleotides: TGTGCCAGCAGCCCCGCTGACAGAGAACCCTACGAGCAGTACTTC. It translates to CASSPADREPYEQYF.

This clonotype was counted only a few times. The CDR3 reads CASSLIGGSSGYTF. The DNA of the CDR3 is TGTGCCAGCAGCTTGATAGGGGGATCTTCGGGCTACACCTTC. This chain joins TRBV5-6 and TRBJ1-2; D is perhaps TRBD1 (6 bases). There are 14 residues in the CDR3. Trimming removed 1 base at V and 8 bases at J, with 15 bases between. The V gene's germline CDR1 is SGHDT and CDR2 YYEEEE.

This chain joins TRBV27 and TRBJ2-3; no firm D call. This CDR3 contains 16 residues. With 5 bases removed from V and 0 bases from J, the gap between germline ends came to 15 bases. The V gene's germline CDR1 is MNHEY and CDR2 SMNVEV (reference sequence). The CDR3 region has the DNA TGTGCCAGCAGTCCCTACGTGTTGAGAAGCACAGATACGCAGTATTTT. Protein product: CASSPYVLRSTDTQYF.

This clonotype was observed a handful of times. The V and J genes are TRBV9 and TRBJ1-3; 11 bases map to TRBD1. Germline loops: CDR1 SGDLS, CDR2 YYNGEE. The V and J ends lost 1 base and 2 bases, in that order; junction bases with no gene match: 2. The CDR3 runs 16 residues. The CDR3: CASSVRGQGAGNTIYF. As DNA, the CDR3 is TGTGCCAGCAGCGTAAGGGGACAGGGGGCTGGAAACACCATATATTTT.

The CDR3 coding sequence is TGTGCCAGCAGCTTAGCCCCCCAGGGTTTTTGGGAGACCCAGTACTTC. Residues: CASSLAPQGFWETQYF. This rearrangement joins TRBV7-9 to TRBJ2-5, with D possibly TRBD1 on 5 matching bases. Germline lookup yields CDR1 SEHNR and CDR2 FQNEAQ (reference sequence). Trimming removed 0 bases from V and 5 bases from J, with 16 bases in between. This CDR3 is built from 16 residues.

Many counts were recorded for this clonotype. The V gene is TRBV29-1, the J gene TRBJ2-4, with no clear D. The CDR3 extends over 15 amino acids. Trimming removed 1 base at V and 0 bases at J, with 10 bases between. Germline assignment: CDR1 SQVTM and CDR2 ANQGSEA. Here the CDR3 reads CSVEVVALAKNIQYF. In nucleotides, the CDR3 is TGCAGCGTTGAAGTGGTAGCCCTAGCCAAAAACATTCAGTACTTC.

This chain connects TRBV6-5 to TRBJ2-5, with D maybe TRBD2 (6 bases). Deletions cut 0 bases from V and 5 bases from J, with 13 bases between. The CDR3 extends over 15 amino acids. In germline, CDR1 is MNHEY, CDR2 SVGAGI. This CDR3 is CASSYSIPGEETQYF. Here the CDR3 DNA reads TGTGCCAGCAGTTACTCGATTCCGGGGGAGGAGACCCAGTACTTC.

This chain uses TRBV12-5 with TRBJ2-3; no reliable D call. Germline CDR1 is LGHNT and CDR2 is FRNRAP. This CDR3 has 13 residues. This chain's CDR3 is CPNPRNSTDTQYF. In DNA form, the CDR3 reads TGTCCTAACCCCCGGAATTCCACAGATACGCAGTATTTT.

The V call is TRBV29-1, the J call TRBJ2-7; maybe TRBD1 (5 bases). Looked up from germline, CDR1 is SQVTM and CDR2 is ANQGSEA. CDR3 length: 13 residues. V lost 6 bases and J lost 2, with 14 bases in between. This chain's CDR3 is CSVSTVTPYEQYF. For the CDR3, the DNA is TGCAGCGTCTCGACAGTAACCCCCTACGAGCAGTACTTC.

The chain is built from TRBV7-9 and TRBJ1-5; D possibly corresponds to TRBD1 (5 bases). Trimming took off 3 bases at V and 1 base at J, with 13 bases between the two ends. This CDR3 is 16 amino acids long. The germline V gene encodes CDR1 SEHNR and CDR2 FQNEAQ (reference sequence). This chain's CDR3 is CASSLWGQGSNQPQHF. The CDR3 region has the DNA TGTGCCAGCAGCTTGTGGGGTCAGGGCAGCAATCAGCCCCAGCATTTT.

In its sample, this clonotype was seen many times. This chain uses TRBV24-1 with TRBJ2-1; 8 bases map to TRBD1. The CDR3 totals 18 residues. Trimming cost V 4 bases and J 2 bases; bases outside gene matches: 12. CDR1 and CDR2 from the germline V gene are KGHDR and SFDVKD. The chain's CDR3 is CATSDMTQTGAPYNEQFF. The CDR3 DNA sequence: TGTGCCACCAGTGACATGACGCAGACAGGGGCCCCCTACAATGAGCAGTTCTTC.

This rearrangement joins TRBV5-6 to TRBJ1-2; 9 nucleotides match TRBD1. With 3 bases clipped from V and 6 bases from J, the junction kept 12 bases outside the gene matches. Germline values: CDR1 SGHDT, CDR2 YYEEEE. CDR3 length: 16 amino acids. DNA of the CDR3: TGTGCCAGCAGCTCTACCCCGGACAGGGGTTACGATGGCTACACCTTC. This encodes CASSSTPDRGYDGYTF.

This clonotype was counted a few times. CDR3 protein: CASGQRKTDTQYF. DNA for the CDR3: TGTGCCAGCGGGCAACGGAAGACAGATACGCAGTATTTT. The chain has TRBV6-1 and TRBJ2-3; D not certain. Trimming removed 8 bases at V and 3 bases at J, with 12 bases between. Per germline, CDR1 MNHNS and CDR2 SASEGT. This CDR3 has 13 residues.

This clonotype appeared many times. The rearrangement joins TRBV10-3 to TRBJ2-1; D not resolved. The CDR3 totals 14 residues. Germline V gene data show CDR1 as ENHRY and CDR2 as SYGVKD. V lost 0 bases to trimming and J lost 6 bases, with 9 bases between them. CDR3 residues: CAISESRPPNEQFF. For the CDR3, the DNA is TGTGCCATCAGTGAGTCGAGGCCGCCCAATGAGCAGTTCTTC.

This clonotype was seen only a few times. This chain connects TRBV11-2 to TRBJ2-3, with TRBD1 as a possible D gene (7 bases). V lost 10 bases to trimming and J lost 3 bases, with 17 bases between them. Germline CDR1 is SGHAT and CDR2 is FQNNGV. The CDR3 consists of 14 residues. The CDR3 DNA reads TGTGCCACCCTGCGGGACAGACATACAGATACGCAGTATTTT. As protein: CATLRDRHTDTQYF.

In this sample, this clonotype turned up many times. This chain links TRBV29-1 with TRBJ2-2; 7 bases map to TRBD1. The CDR3 length is 16 residues. With V trimmed by 5 bases and J by 0 bases, 9 bases remained unmatched. Looked up from germline, CDR1 is SQVTM and CDR2 is ANQGSEA. The CDR3 DNA reads TGCAGCGTTTGGGACAGCCGGATTTCGAACACCGGGGAGCTGTTTTTT. Translated, it gives CSVWDSRISNTGELFF.

This clonotype was found many times. V is TRBV5-1 and J is TRBJ2-3; D perhaps matches TRBD2 (5 bases). The V gene's germline CDR1 is SGHRS and CDR2 YFSETQ. The CDR3 runs 15 residues. V dropped 4 bases and J dropped 6 bases, with 18 bases sitting between them. The CDR3 region is CASSNWSGSADTQYF. CDR3 nucleotides: TGCGCCAGCAGCAACTGGAGCGGCTCAGCGGATACGCAGTATTTT.

The chain combines TRBV29-1 with TRBJ2-7; 7 nucleotides line up with TRBD1. Germline V CDR1 and CDR2: SQVTM, ANQGSEA. This CDR3 contains 14 residues. Germline trimming cut 4 bases from V and 0 bases from J; bases unmatched to any gene: 6. Here the CDR3 reads CSVGYRGTSYEQYF. The CDR3 region has the DNA TGCAGCGTTGGGTACAGGGGAACCTCCTACGAGCAGTACTTC.

The V call is TRBV4-1, the J call TRBJ2-1, with 10 bases matching TRBD2. Looked up from germline, CDR1 is MGHRA and CDR2 is YSYEKL. V dropped 1 base and J dropped 12; count of bases not matched to a gene: 0. The CDR3 loop spans 12 amino acids. The CDR3 DNA reads TGCGCCAGCAGCCAAGCTAGCGGGGGGCAGTTCTTC. It yields the protein CASSQASGGQFF.

The genes are TRBV6-5 and TRBJ2-7, with 8 bases identical to TRBD1. Trimming at V came to 2 bases and at J to 5 bases, leaving 11 bases not matched to a gene. The germline gives CDR1 MNHEY, CDR2 SVGAGI. This CDR3 has 16 amino acids. DNA of the CDR3: TGTGCCAGCAGTTACCAGTACCGTGGACAGGGCCACGAGCAGTACTTC. Protein sequence: CASSYQYRGQGHEQYF.

The chain carries TRBV4-3 and TRBJ2-1; possible D gene TRBD1, 5 bases. CDR3 length: 16 amino acids. V was cut by 0 bases and J by 0 bases, with 9 bases left in between. Per the germline V gene, CDR1 is LGHNA and CDR2 is YSLEER. The CDR3 DNA reads as TGCGCCAGCAGCCAAGATTGGCAGGGCTCCTACAATGAGCAGTTCTTC. Translation: CASSQDWQGSYNEQFF.

This chain joins TRBV20-1 and TRBJ2-1; D uncertain. V gave up 2 bases and J gave up 7 bases, with 9 bases separating them. The CDR3 has 12 residues. Germline-derived CDR1 and CDR2 are DFQATT and SNEGSKA (reference sequence). The CDR3 coding sequence is TGCAGTGCTAGACTAGTTATGAATGAGCAGTTCTTC. Translated: CSARLVMNEQFF.

This clonotype was observed a handful of times. The V gene is TRBV7-9, the J gene TRBJ2-3; TRBD2 aligns across 7 bases. This CDR3 comprises 14 residues. Germline trimming cut 1 base from V and 6 bases from J; bases unmatched to any gene: 4. The germline V gene encodes CDR1 SEHNR and CDR2 FQNEAQ (reference sequence). DNA for the CDR3: TGTGCCAGCAGCTTAGAACTAGCGCGGGATACGCAGTATTTT. Amino acid sequence: CASSLELARDTQYF.

The chain combines TRBV7-9 with TRBJ2-5, with 7 positions matching TRBD1. The CDR3 contains 13 residues. V shed 2 bases and J 6 bases; nucleotides not matched to a gene: 3. Per germline, CDR1 SEHNR and CDR2 FQNEAQ (reference sequence). CDR3 loop: CASSLPGQQTQYF. CDR3 bases: TGTGCCAGCAGCTTACCGGGACAGCAGACCCAGTACTTC.

The sample holds many counts of this clonotype. The gene calls are TRBV7-2 and TRBJ2-3; 9 positions agree with TRBD2. V lost 8 bases, J lost 3 bases, and 9 bases stayed unmatched. CDR1 and CDR2 from the germline V gene are SGHTA and FQGNSA. The CDR3 is 15 amino acids. CDR3 protein: CASHPGLARTDTQYF. The CDR3 nucleotides read TGTGCCAGCCACCCCGGACTAGCGAGAACAGATACGCAGTATTTT.

This clonotype was detected a few times. The gene calls are TRBV3-1 and TRBJ1-2; D is perhaps TRBD1 (5 bases). The CDR3 runs to 15 residues. Trimming removed 4 bases at V and 7 bases at J, with 19 bases between. Per the germline V gene, CDR1 is LGHDT and CDR2 is YNNKEL (reference sequence). The CDR3 loop reads CASSPYEGALSGYTF. The CDR3 nucleotides are TGTGCCAGCAGCCCGTACGAAGGGGCATTATCTGGCTACACCTTC.

This clonotype showed up many times. V gene TRBV5-1 combines with J gene TRBJ2-1; no definite D call. Germline values: CDR1 SGHRS, CDR2 YFSETQ. Trimming took 0 bases from V and 8 from J, leaving 6 bases between them. The CDR3 contains 12 residues. CDR3: CASSLVAYEQFF. The DNA of the CDR3 is TGCGCCAGCAGCTTGGTCGCATATGAGCAGTTCTTC.

The V and J genes are TRBV2 and TRBJ2-3; possible D gene TRBD2, 6 bases. Germline V gene sequence: CDR1 SNHLY, CDR2 FYNNEI. The CDR3 spans 15 residues. Trimming took off 8 bases at V and 2 bases at J, with 17 bases between the two ends. The CDR3 sequence is CASGVAREDTDTQYF. CDR3 DNA: TGTGCCAGCGGGGTTGCGAGGGAGGACACAGATACGCAGTATTTT.